The 10 T cell receptor beta chains reported below all come from one sample, sequenced in a study of shared clonotypes between healthy human individuals. Measured with immunoSEQ multiplex PCR; TCRdb has only the in-frame clones, and not every one. The table records more than 1.2 million clones, less than 99% of them present only once. The sample consisted of naive CD4+ T cells sorted from blood. Described subset: CD45RA+ positively selected. The receptors shown here come from a man aged 25 to 40 in good health.

This clone has only one observation. This sequence joins TRBV18 and TRBJ2-5, with D maybe TRBD2 (6 bases). Germline V gene lookup returns CDR1 KGHSH and CDR2 LQKENI. This CDR3 is built from 15 residues. The V end was cut by 3 bases, the J end by 3 bases, with 14 bases between. The CDR3 region has the DNA TGTGCCAGCTCACCCCGACTAGGGAGCGAAGAGACCCAGTACTTC. Encoded protein: CASSPRLGSEETQYF. The full variable domain, its missing parts supplied by reference TRBV18 and TRBJ2-5, is NAGVMQNPRHLVRRRGQEARLRCSPMKGHSHVYWYRQLPEEGLKFMVYLQKENIIDESGMPKERFSAEFPKEGPSILRIQQVVRGDSAAYFCASSPRLGSEETQYFGPGTRLLVL.

This chain links TRBV2 with TRBJ1-2, with TRBD1 as a possible D gene (5 bases). Germline V gives CDR1 SNHLY, CDR2 FYNNEI. The germline V and J ends were trimmed by 6 bases and 8 bases, with 16 bases remaining between them. The CDR3 runs to 13 residues. The chain's CDR3 is CASSDLGVDGYTF. The CDR3 DNA reads TGTGCCAGCAGCGATCTGGGGGTAGACGGCTACACCTTC.

The genes are TRBV7-9 and TRBJ2-5; 13 nucleotides align to TRBD2. The CDR3 covers 15 residues. Losses at the gene ends were 3 bases for V and 3 bases for J; bases not matched to a gene: 1. CDR1 is SEHNR and CDR2 is FQNEAQ in the germline V gene (reference sequence). The CDR3 protein is CASSFGTSGEETQYF. Written as DNA, the CDR3 is TGTGCCAGCAGCTTTGGGACTAGCGGGGAAGAGACCCAGTACTTC.

The chain uses TRBV5-1 and TRBJ2-7, with TRBD2 matching over 8 bases. Germline CDR1 SGHRS, CDR2 YFSETQ. The CDR3 is 19 amino acids. V shed 0 bases and J 6 bases; nucleotides not matched to a gene: 20. CDR3 coding DNA: TGCGCCAGCAGCTTGGTTTCCGCGGGAGGCCCCCCGATCGCCCTCGAGCAGTACTTC. Translating gives CASSLVSAGGPPIALEQYF.

CDR3 nucleotide sequence: TGCAGCGTTGGGAACAGGGATCAGCCCCAGCATTTT. Translating it yields CSVGNRDQPQHF. The V and J genes are TRBV29-1 and TRBJ1-5, with a tentative D call TRBD1 (6 bases). The CDR3 spans 12 residues. Germline V gene data show CDR1 as SQVTM and CDR2 as ANQGSEA. The V gene lost 4 bases and the J gene lost 5 bases, with 9 bases spanning the gap.

The chain joins TRBV10-3 to TRBJ1-2; unclear D gene. CDR1 is ENHRY, CDR2 SYGVKD, per germline. Trimming stripped 0 bases from V and 8 bases from J, with 4 bases between. This CDR3 is built from 11 residues. CDR3 in amino acids: CAISESTGYTF. The CDR3 DNA sequence: TGTGCCATCAGTGAGTCGACAGGCTACACCTTC.

The V and J genes are TRBV27 and TRBJ2-7; 10 bases align to TRBD1. CDR1 MNHEY and CDR2 SMNVEV come from the germline V gene (reference sequence). The CDR3 contains 15 residues. The V and J ends lost 2 bases and 2 bases, in that order; junction bases with no gene match: 3. CDR3 protein: CASSLMGTGAYEQYF. The CDR3 DNA follows: TGTGCCAGCAGTTTAATGGGGACAGGGGCCTACGAGCAGTACTTC.

This chain links TRBV6-5 with TRBJ2-7; D is perhaps TRBD1 (5 bases). The V end was cut by 1 base, the J end by 5 bases, with 15 bases between. The germline gives CDR1 MNHEY, CDR2 SVGAGI. The length of the CDR3 is 15 residues. CDR3 DNA sequence: TGTGCCAGCAGTTACTTCGCACCACCACAGGACGAGCAGTACTTC. This codes for CASSYFAPPQDEQYF.

V is TRBV29-1 and J is TRBJ1-1; no clear D. The germline gives CDR1 SQVTM, CDR2 ANQGSEA. V lost 8 bases, J lost 0 bases, and 10 bases lay in between. This CDR3 spans 12 amino acids. The CDR3 spells CSTTVMNTEAFF. CDR3 nucleotides: TGCAGCACCACAGTCATGAACACTGAAGCTTTCTTT.

The chain couples TRBV5-1 to TRBJ1-3; tentative D call: TRBD1 (6 bases). The length of the CDR3 is 16 residues. V dropped 4 bases and J dropped 4 bases, with 18 bases sitting between them. Germline CDR1 and CDR2: SGHRS and YFSETQ. The CDR3 DNA reads as TGCGCCAGCAGCAAGGAGTCCGGGACACCAGGAAACACCATATATTTT. Amino acid sequence: CASSKESGTPGNTIYF.